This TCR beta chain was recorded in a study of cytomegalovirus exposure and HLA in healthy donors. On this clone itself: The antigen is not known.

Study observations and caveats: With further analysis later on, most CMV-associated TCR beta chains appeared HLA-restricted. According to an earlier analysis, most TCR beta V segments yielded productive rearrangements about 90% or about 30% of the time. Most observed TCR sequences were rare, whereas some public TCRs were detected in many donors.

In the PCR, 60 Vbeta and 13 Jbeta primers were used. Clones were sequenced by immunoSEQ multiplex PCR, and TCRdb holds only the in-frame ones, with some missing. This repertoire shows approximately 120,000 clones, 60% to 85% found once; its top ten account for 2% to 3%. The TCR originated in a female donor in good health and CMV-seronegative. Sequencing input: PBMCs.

This CDR3 is CASSYSRISQGNEQFF. CDR3 coding DNA: TGTGCCAGCAGTTACTCGAGGATCTCCCAGGGTAATGAGCAGTTCTTC. The rearrangement joins TRBV6-5 to TRBJ2-1; D possibly corresponds to TRBD1 (5 bases). V dropped 0 bases and J dropped 7 bases, with 16 bases sitting between them. This CDR3 has 16 amino acids. Germline V gene sequence: CDR1 MNHEY, CDR2 SVGAGI.